This T cell receptor (beta chain) was captured in a study of blood T cell repertoires in COVID-19. Study-wide background: Samples of COVID-19 (acute and convalescent) were obtained from the United States, Italy and Spain.

In the authors' workflow: Reference gene primer amplification in the assay estimated nucleated cell counts. Assay: immunoSEQ multiplex PCR; the TCRdb copy retains only in-frame clones and omits some. V, J and clone size derive from that table, while D and trimming were established from the DNA sequence. Found here are fewer than 350,000 clones, roughly 85% of them singletons; the top ten hold around 1.9%. Living in roughly 25 US areas, the participants were between roughly 18 and 89 years of age. Exposed study participants had met a COVID-19 case within 2 weeks before entry. The CDR3 contains 16 residues. CDR1 is ENHRY, CDR2 SYGVKD, per germline. V was trimmed by 2 bases and J by 1 base, leaving 14 bases between them.

The sequence was collected from a woman in her 30s who had been exposed to COVID-19. The chain recombines TRBV10-3 with TRBJ1-1; D may be TRBD1 (5 bases). Sequenced material: PBMCs or T cells enriched from blood (not recorded which). CDR3 protein: CAISEDLRTRNTEAFF. The DNA for the CDR3 is TGTGCCATCAGTGAGGATCTTAGGACACGGAACACTGAAGCTTTCTTT.